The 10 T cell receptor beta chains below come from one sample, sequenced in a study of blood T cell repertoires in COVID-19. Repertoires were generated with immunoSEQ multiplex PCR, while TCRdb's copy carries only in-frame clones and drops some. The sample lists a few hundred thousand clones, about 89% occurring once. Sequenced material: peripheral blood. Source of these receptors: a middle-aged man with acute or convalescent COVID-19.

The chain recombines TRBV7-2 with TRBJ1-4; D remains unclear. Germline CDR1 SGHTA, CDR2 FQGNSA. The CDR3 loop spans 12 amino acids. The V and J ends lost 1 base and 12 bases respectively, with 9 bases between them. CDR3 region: CASSLDVGELFF. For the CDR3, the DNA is TGTGCCAGCAGCTTAGATGTGGGCGAACTGTTTTTT.

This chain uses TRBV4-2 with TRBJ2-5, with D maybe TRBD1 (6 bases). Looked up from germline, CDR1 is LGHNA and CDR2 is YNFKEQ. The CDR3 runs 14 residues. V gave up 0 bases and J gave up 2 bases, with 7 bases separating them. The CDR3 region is CASSQDGQQETQYF. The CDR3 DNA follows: TGTGCCAGCAGCCAAGATGGACAGCAAGAGACCCAGTACTTC.

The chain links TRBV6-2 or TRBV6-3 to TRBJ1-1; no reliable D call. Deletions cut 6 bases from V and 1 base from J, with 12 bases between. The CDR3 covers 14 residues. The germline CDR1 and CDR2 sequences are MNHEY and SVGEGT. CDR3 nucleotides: TGTGCCAGCAGCTTGGCAGGTCCGAACACTGAAGCTTTCTTT. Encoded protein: CASSLAGPNTEAFF.

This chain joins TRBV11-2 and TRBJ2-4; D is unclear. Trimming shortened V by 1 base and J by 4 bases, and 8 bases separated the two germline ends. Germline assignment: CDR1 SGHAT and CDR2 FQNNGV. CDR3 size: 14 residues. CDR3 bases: TGTGCCAGCAGCTTAGGTGGAGATAAAAACATTCAGTACTTC. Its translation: CASSLGGDKNIQYF. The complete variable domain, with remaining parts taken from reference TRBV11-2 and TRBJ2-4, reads EAGVAQSPRYKIIEKRQSVAFWCNPISGHATLYWYQQILGQGPKLLIQFQNNGVVDDSQLPKDRFSAERLKGVDSTLKIQPAKLEDSAVYLCASSLGGDKNIQYFGAGTRLSVL.

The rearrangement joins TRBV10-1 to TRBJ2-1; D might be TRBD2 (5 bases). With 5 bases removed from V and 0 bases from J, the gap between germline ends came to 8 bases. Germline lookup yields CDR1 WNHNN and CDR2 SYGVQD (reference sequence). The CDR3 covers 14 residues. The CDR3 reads CASSLGDSYNEQFF. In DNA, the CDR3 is TGCGCCAGCAGTCTCGGGGACTCCTACAATGAGCAGTTCTTC.

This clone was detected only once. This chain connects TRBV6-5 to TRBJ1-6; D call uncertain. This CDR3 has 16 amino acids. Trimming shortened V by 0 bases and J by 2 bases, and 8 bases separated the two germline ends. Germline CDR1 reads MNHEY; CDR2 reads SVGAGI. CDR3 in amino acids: CASSYSSGTYNSPLHF. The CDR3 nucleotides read TGTGCCAGCAGTTACTCCTCGGGTACCTATAATTCACCCCTCCACTTT.

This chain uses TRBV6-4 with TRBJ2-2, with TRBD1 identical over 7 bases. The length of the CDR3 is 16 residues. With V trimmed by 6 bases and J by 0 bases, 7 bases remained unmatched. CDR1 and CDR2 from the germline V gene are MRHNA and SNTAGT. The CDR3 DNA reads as TGTGCCAGCAGCCAGACAGGGTGGTCGAACACCGGGGAGCTGTTTTTT. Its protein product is CASSQTGWSNTGELFF.

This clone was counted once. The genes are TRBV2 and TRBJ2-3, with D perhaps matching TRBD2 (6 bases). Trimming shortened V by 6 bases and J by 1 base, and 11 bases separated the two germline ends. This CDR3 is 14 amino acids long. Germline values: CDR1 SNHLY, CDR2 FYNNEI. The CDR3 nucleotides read TGTGCCAGCAGGGCTAGCGTTGGCACAGATACGCAGTATTTT. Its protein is CASRASVGTDTQYF.

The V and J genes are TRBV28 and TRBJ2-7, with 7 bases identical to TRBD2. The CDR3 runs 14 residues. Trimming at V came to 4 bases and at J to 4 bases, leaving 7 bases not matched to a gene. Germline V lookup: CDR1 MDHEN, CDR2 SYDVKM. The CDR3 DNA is TGTGCCAGCAGTTCCTTGGCGGGAGTTTACGAGCAGTACTTC. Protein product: CASSSLAGVYEQYF.

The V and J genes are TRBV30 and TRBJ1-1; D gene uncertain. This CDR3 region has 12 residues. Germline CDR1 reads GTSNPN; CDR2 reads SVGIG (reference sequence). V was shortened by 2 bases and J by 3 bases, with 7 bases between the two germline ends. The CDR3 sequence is CAWSTRDTEAFF. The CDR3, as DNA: TGTGCCTGGAGTACGAGGGACACTGAAGCTTTCTTT.